The subject of this entry is one T cell receptor beta chain. Its antigen is unidentified. This entry belongs to a study of cytomegalovirus exposure and HLA in healthy donors. Findings and caveats of the study: Investigators reported approximately 170 TCR beta chains as tied to cytomegalovirus. Later work found most CMV-associated TCR beta chains apparently HLA-restricted. In vitro data verified a few CMV-associated chains as specific for CMV antigens.

It was with 60 Vbeta and 13 Jbeta primers that the PCR ran. Clones were sequenced by immunoSEQ multiplex PCR, and TCRdb holds only the in-frame ones, with some missing. Here the sample spans roughly 240,000 clones, around 80% being singletons. The CDR3 spans 16 residues. V lost 2 bases, J lost 1 base, and 15 bases lay in between. Per the germline V gene, CDR1 is SGHRS and CDR2 is YFSETQ. The donors gave bone marrow, and they were healthy. The sequencing sample was made of PBMCs. The chain joins TRBV5-1 to TRBJ1-1, with D possibly matching TRBD1 (6 bases). This receptor was identified in a woman between 40 and 50 years old in good health and CMV-seropositive. The CDR3 region is CASSFNPQGGNTEAFF. For the CDR3, the DNA is TGCGCCAGCAGCTTTAATCCACAGGGTGGGAACACTGAAGCTTTCTTT.